This section outlines one T cell receptor beta chain sequence together with its context. Its antigen is not identified. This sample was included in a study of beta chain features in type 1 diabetes. Whole-study results and caveats: When VDJ junctions were examined, type 1 diabetes patients showed fewer insertions and more deletions. Moderately but significantly shorter TCRB CDR3s were found in Type 1 diabetes patients in all four CD4+ subsets. These data did not resolve whether HLA type affects TCRB rearrangement.

Each sorted fraction was over 95% pure. J lost 3 bases, V lost 6 bases, and 6 bases had no gene match. The CDR3 totals 15 residues. Germline CDR1 is SGHVS and CDR2 is FQNEAQ. The authors reverse transcribed all of the isolated RNA, so sequencing captured expressed TCRB transcripts. Some clones are missing from TCRdb's copy, which holds only in-frame ones; the method was immunoSEQ multiplex PCR. The sample includes tens of thousands of clones, 55% to 70% of them seen just once. This chain uses TRBV7-8 with TRBJ1-5; TRBD1 matches 9 bases. This clonotype was sampled from a woman aged 25 to 39 with type 1 diabetes. Sequencing input: stem cell memory CD4+ T cells from blood. Written as DNA, the CDR3 is TGTGCCAGCAGTACACAGGGGGCGAACAATCAGCCCCAGCATTTT. Its translation: CASSTQGANNQPQHF.